This T cell receptor beta chain was retrieved from a study of persistence of HIV-infected CD4 T cells. The stimulus was lysate of CMV-infected fibroblasts, 10 ug/mL. Memory cells lacking CD40L and CD69 with high CD45RO were sorted. Comment on this clone: Its antigen is undetermined.

Sequencing used immunoSEQ version 4 in survey mode. The protocol was immunoSEQ multiplex PCR, while the TCRdb copy is restricted to in-frame clones and leaves out a portion. The table lists about 28,000 clones, 82% of them singletons. Overall study results and limits: Antigen-responding cells were enriched for degenerate expanded CDR3beta sequences.

The sequence was obtained from an adult man with HIV who was CMV-seropositive. The specimen comprised CD4+ T cells sorted from PBMCs after approximately 19-hour stimulation, sampled from a patient who received antiretroviral therapy.

The CDR3 bases are TGTGCCAGTAGTATGGGAGACAGGGTGAATTCACCCCTCCACTTT. Translation: CASSMGDRVNSPLHF. V gene TRBV19 combines with J gene TRBJ1-6; 7 positions agree with TRBD1. With V trimmed by 3 bases and J by 7 bases, 6 bases remained unmatched. This CDR3 is built from 15 residues. The germline gives CDR1 LNHDA, CDR2 SQIVND (reference sequence).